The rows below give T cell receptor beta chains drawn from one sample of a study of T-cell memory formation after mild COVID-19. TCRdb ran MiXCR on the 5' RACE reads and lists one entry per CDR3 protein. The sample records 150,000 or so distinct CDR3 sequences, 25% to 40% being singletons. Sequences were obtained from PBMCs or a T cell subset sorted from them (not recorded which). The receptors shown here come from an adult woman who had mild COVID-19 (a few samples of this study predate the infection). Cell type and time point are not known. The CDR3 runs from the conserved cysteine through the conserved F or W. A D gene is named only where the DNA matches it firmly. Where a row states a size, it is once, few, many or the class of an expanded clone; other rows omit it.

abundance | d_gene | j_gene | v_gene | CDR3nt | CDR3aa
- | TRBD1 | TRBJ1-5 | TRBV28 | TGTGCCAGCAGTCAAGGCGCGACAGGGATAAGGCAGCCCCAGCATTTT | CASSQGATGIRQPQHF
- | TRBD2 | TRBJ2-3 | TRBV20-1 | TGCAGTGCTAGAGATTGGATCGGGGAGGGCCCAGATACGCAGTATTTT | CSARDWIGEGPDTQYF
- | TRBD1 | TRBJ2-7 | TRBV7-9 | TGTGCCAGCAGCCCCAGGACAGGGTACGAGCAGTACTTC | CASSPRTGYEQYF
few | - | TRBJ1-3 | TRBV7-6 | TGTGCCAGCAGCCCGACAGGAAACACCATATATTTT | CASSPTGNTIYF
few | - | TRBJ2-3 | TRBV7-2 | TGTGCCAGCAGCCGAGAAGACAGAGCCTCTAGCACAGATACGCAGTATTTT | CASSREDRASSTDTQYF
- | TRBD2 | TRBJ2-3 | TRBV3-1 | TGTGCCAGCAGCCGGGGACTAGCGGGGGGCACAGATACGCAGTATTTT | CASSRGLAGGTDTQYF
- | - | TRBJ1-5 | TRBV6-1 | TGTGCCAGCAGTGACACCCGGGGGCCCGGCAATCAGCCCCAGCATTTT | CASSDTRGPGNQPQHF
- | TRBD2 | TRBJ2-5 | TRBV7-9 | TGTGCCACGGCTCGGGAGGGCCCTCTTGAGACCCAGTACTTC | CATAREGPLETQYF
- | - | TRBJ2-3 | TRBV7-2 | TGTGCCAGCAGCTTAGGACAGACGCAGTATTTT | CASSLGQTQYF
- | - | TRBJ1-2 | TRBV27 | TGTGCCAGCAGTTATAACTCTAACTATGGCTACACCTTC | CASSYNSNYGYTF
- | - | TRBJ2-2 | TRBV7-9 | TGTGCCAGCAGCCCGGCCCCGAACACCGGGGAGCTGTTTTTT | CASSPAPNTGELFF
few | - | TRBJ2-1 | TRBV5-1 | TGCGCCAGCAGCTACGGGGTCTATGAGCAGTTCTTC | CASSYGVYEQFF
- | - | TRBJ1-2 | TRBV4-1 | TGCGCCAGCAGCGAGGCAGGGGCCGATAACTATGGCTACACCTTC | CASSEAGADNYGYTF
few | TRBD1 | TRBJ1-2 | TRBV29-1 | TGCAGCGTCGCGACCGGGACAGTCGGCTACACCTTC | CSVATGTVGYTF
few | - | TRBJ2-3 | TRBV29-1 | TGCAGCGGGGGGTGGCGTACAGATACGCAGTATTTT | CSGGWRTDTQYF
- | TRBD2 | TRBJ2-3 | TRBV7-9 | TGTGCCAGCAGCTTAGTGGCGGGGGGGCGTGATACGCAGTATTTT | CASSLVAGGRDTQYF
few | TRBD1 | TRBJ2-7 | TRBV3-1 | TGTGCCAGCAGCGACCGGGACAGGGCCTACGAGCAGTACTTC | CASSDRDRAYEQYF
- | - | TRBJ2-2 | TRBV29-1 | TGCAGCGCTGGGGTCAGGGGAAACCCCGGGGAGCTGTTTTTT | CSAGVRGNPGELFF